A selection of T cell receptor beta chains follows, all from one sample in a study of blood T cell repertoires in COVID-19. The method was immunoSEQ multiplex PCR; TCRdb's version includes in-frame clones alone and lacks a portion of them. The table records roughly 570,000 clones, roughly 89% of them present only once. Material: peripheral blood. These receptors all stem from a woman in her 50s with COVID-19, enrolled during active disease. The CDR3 runs from the conserved cysteine through the conserved F or W. Each record gives: D gene, clone size, J gene, V gene, CDR3 DNA, CDR3 protein. The D gene is left open where the match is weak. Size tells how often a clone was seen (once, few, many) or the class of an expanded clone, and some rows leave it out.

d_gene: NA; abundance: NA; j_gene: TRBJ1-4; v_gene: TRBV7-9; CDR3nt: TGTGCCAGCAGCGTCAGTGGTGAAAAACTGTTTTTT; CDR3aa: CASSVSGEKLFF
d_gene: NA; abundance: NA; j_gene: TRBJ2-4; v_gene: TRBV5-4; CDR3nt: TGTGCCAGCAGCTTGAGAATGGGGGCGGGCAAAAACATTCAGTACTTC; CDR3aa: CASSLRMGAGKNIQYF
d_gene: NA; abundance: NA; j_gene: TRBJ1-1; v_gene: TRBV30; CDR3nt: TGTGCCTGGAGGGGGGGAGGGAACACTGAAGCTTTCTTT; CDR3aa: CAWRGGGNTEAFF
d_gene: NA; abundance: NA; j_gene: TRBJ2-5; v_gene: TRBV27; CDR3nt: TGTGCCAGCAGTTTTGTGCCCAGGGAGACCCAGTACTTC; CDR3aa: CASSFVPRETQYF
d_gene: TRBD1; abundance: NA; j_gene: TRBJ1-3; v_gene: TRBV7-2; CDR3nt: TGTGCCAGCAGCCTGCGGGACAGGGGAAACACCATATATTTT; CDR3aa: CASSLRDRGNTIYF
d_gene: NA; abundance: NA; j_gene: TRBJ2-3; v_gene: TRBV5-1; CDR3nt: TGCGCCAGCAGCTTGGCAGGGCAGGGATCGACAGATACGCAGTATTTT; CDR3aa: CASSLAGQGSTDTQYF
d_gene: NA; abundance: NA; j_gene: TRBJ1-5; v_gene: TRBV19; CDR3nt: TGTGCCAGTAGTATAGTCCGAGGGGGTCAGCCCCAGCATTTT; CDR3aa: CASSIVRGGQPQHF
d_gene: TRBD2; abundance: once; j_gene: TRBJ2-1; v_gene: TRBV14; CDR3nt: TGTGCCAGCAGCCCTATAATAGCGGGGGGCATCGATGAGCAGTTCTTC; CDR3aa: CASSPIIAGGIDEQFF
d_gene: NA; abundance: NA; j_gene: TRBJ2-7; v_gene: TRBV13; CDR3nt: TGTGCCAGCAGCTCCCGGGACTTAACCTACGAGCAGTACTTC; CDR3aa: CASSSRDLTYEQYF
d_gene: TRBD1; abundance: NA; j_gene: TRBJ1-1; v_gene: TRBV2; CDR3nt: TGTGCCACCCCAACCGGACAGGGAGACACTGAAGCTTTCTTT; CDR3aa: CATPTGQGDTEAFF
d_gene: TRBD2; abundance: NA; j_gene: TRBJ2-5; v_gene: TRBV2; CDR3nt: TGTGCCAGCAGTGAAAGGCGGGGGGGCCAAGAGACCCAGTACTTC; CDR3aa: CASSERRGGQETQYF
d_gene: NA; abundance: NA; j_gene: TRBJ1-2; v_gene: TRBV29-1; CDR3nt: TGCAGCGTAGAGGGCAGCGTTAACTATGGCTACACCTTC; CDR3aa: CSVEGSVNYGYTF
d_gene: NA; abundance: NA; j_gene: TRBJ2-7; v_gene: TRBV6-5; CDR3nt: TGTGCCAGCAGTTACTCCCGACTCTCCTACGAGCAGTACTTC; CDR3aa: CASSYSRLSYEQYF
d_gene: NA; abundance: NA; j_gene: TRBJ1-5; v_gene: TRBV6-5; CDR3nt: TGTGCCAGCAGTTACTCGAGGGCCTCCAATCAGCCCCAGCATTTT; CDR3aa: CASSYSRASNQPQHF
d_gene: NA; abundance: NA; j_gene: TRBJ1-1; v_gene: TRBV6-5; CDR3nt: TGTGCCAGCAGCCTTAACAGGGACACTGAAGCTTTCTTT; CDR3aa: CASSLNRDTEAFF
d_gene: NA; abundance: few; j_gene: TRBJ1-5; v_gene: TRBV27; CDR3nt: TGTGCCAGCAGTTTTTTAGACAGCTACAATCAGCCCCAGCATTTT; CDR3aa: CASSFLDSYNQPQHF
d_gene: TRBD1; abundance: once; j_gene: TRBJ1-6; v_gene: TRBV27; CDR3nt: TGTGCCAGCAGTTTAATATGGACGGGGACAGGGCGTTCACCCCTCCACTTT; CDR3aa: CASSLIWTGTGRSPLHF
d_gene: TRBD2; abundance: NA; j_gene: TRBJ2-7; v_gene: TRBV2; CDR3nt: TGTGCCAGCAGAGTCCCTAGCGGGGGGTACGAGCAGTACTTC; CDR3aa: CASRVPSGGYEQYF
d_gene: TRBD1; abundance: NA; j_gene: TRBJ1-1; v_gene: TRBV19; CDR3nt: TGTGCCAGTAGGTCGACAGGGACGAACACTGAAGCTTTCTTT; CDR3aa: CASRSTGTNTEAFF
d_gene: NA; abundance: NA; j_gene: TRBJ1-2; v_gene: TRBV10-3; CDR3nt: TGTGCCACCTCCCCCTTGACAGAGAACTATGGCTACACCTTC; CDR3aa: CATSPLTENYGYTF
d_gene: NA; abundance: NA; j_gene: TRBJ1-1; v_gene: TRBV9; CDR3nt: TGTGCCAGCAGCGTAGAGGACACCTACACTGAAGCTTTCTTT; CDR3aa: CASSVEDTYTEAFF
d_gene: NA; abundance: NA; j_gene: TRBJ2-6; v_gene: TRBV5-1; CDR3nt: TGCGCCAGCAGCTGGACACCCGCCTCTGGGGCCAACGTCCTGACTTTC; CDR3aa: CASSWTPASGANVLTF
d_gene: NA; abundance: NA; j_gene: TRBJ2-3; v_gene: TRBV7-2; CDR3nt: TGTGCCAGCAGCTTTCGGGGGTTAACCACAGATACGCAGTATTTT; CDR3aa: CASSFRGLTTDTQYF
d_gene: TRBD1; abundance: once; j_gene: TRBJ1-1; v_gene: TRBV6-5; CDR3nt: TGTGCCAGCACTGGGACAGGGAACACTGAAGCTTTCTTT; CDR3aa: CASTGTGNTEAFF
d_gene: NA; abundance: NA; j_gene: TRBJ2-7; v_gene: TRBV6-2/TRBV6-3; CDR3nt: TGTGCCAGCAGTTACTCGCGGCGTTACGAGCAGTACTTC; CDR3aa: CASSYSRRYEQYF
d_gene: NA; abundance: NA; j_gene: TRBJ1-1; v_gene: TRBV30; CDR3nt: TGTGCCTGGAGTCAAGGGGCTGAAGCTTTCTTT; CDR3aa: CAWSQGAEAFF